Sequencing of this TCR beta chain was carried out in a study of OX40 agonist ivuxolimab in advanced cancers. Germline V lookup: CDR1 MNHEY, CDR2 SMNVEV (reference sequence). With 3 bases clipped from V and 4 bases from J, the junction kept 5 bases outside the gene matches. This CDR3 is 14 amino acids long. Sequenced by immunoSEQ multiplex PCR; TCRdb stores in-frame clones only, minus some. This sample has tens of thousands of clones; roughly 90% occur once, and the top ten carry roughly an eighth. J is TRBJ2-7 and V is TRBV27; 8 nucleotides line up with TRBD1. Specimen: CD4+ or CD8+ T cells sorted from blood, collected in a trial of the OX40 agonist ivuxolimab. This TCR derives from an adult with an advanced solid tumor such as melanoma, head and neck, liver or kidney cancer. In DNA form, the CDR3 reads TGTGCCAGCAGTTTTTCAGGGGGCGCGTACGAGCAGTACTTC. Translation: CASSFSGGAYEQYF.